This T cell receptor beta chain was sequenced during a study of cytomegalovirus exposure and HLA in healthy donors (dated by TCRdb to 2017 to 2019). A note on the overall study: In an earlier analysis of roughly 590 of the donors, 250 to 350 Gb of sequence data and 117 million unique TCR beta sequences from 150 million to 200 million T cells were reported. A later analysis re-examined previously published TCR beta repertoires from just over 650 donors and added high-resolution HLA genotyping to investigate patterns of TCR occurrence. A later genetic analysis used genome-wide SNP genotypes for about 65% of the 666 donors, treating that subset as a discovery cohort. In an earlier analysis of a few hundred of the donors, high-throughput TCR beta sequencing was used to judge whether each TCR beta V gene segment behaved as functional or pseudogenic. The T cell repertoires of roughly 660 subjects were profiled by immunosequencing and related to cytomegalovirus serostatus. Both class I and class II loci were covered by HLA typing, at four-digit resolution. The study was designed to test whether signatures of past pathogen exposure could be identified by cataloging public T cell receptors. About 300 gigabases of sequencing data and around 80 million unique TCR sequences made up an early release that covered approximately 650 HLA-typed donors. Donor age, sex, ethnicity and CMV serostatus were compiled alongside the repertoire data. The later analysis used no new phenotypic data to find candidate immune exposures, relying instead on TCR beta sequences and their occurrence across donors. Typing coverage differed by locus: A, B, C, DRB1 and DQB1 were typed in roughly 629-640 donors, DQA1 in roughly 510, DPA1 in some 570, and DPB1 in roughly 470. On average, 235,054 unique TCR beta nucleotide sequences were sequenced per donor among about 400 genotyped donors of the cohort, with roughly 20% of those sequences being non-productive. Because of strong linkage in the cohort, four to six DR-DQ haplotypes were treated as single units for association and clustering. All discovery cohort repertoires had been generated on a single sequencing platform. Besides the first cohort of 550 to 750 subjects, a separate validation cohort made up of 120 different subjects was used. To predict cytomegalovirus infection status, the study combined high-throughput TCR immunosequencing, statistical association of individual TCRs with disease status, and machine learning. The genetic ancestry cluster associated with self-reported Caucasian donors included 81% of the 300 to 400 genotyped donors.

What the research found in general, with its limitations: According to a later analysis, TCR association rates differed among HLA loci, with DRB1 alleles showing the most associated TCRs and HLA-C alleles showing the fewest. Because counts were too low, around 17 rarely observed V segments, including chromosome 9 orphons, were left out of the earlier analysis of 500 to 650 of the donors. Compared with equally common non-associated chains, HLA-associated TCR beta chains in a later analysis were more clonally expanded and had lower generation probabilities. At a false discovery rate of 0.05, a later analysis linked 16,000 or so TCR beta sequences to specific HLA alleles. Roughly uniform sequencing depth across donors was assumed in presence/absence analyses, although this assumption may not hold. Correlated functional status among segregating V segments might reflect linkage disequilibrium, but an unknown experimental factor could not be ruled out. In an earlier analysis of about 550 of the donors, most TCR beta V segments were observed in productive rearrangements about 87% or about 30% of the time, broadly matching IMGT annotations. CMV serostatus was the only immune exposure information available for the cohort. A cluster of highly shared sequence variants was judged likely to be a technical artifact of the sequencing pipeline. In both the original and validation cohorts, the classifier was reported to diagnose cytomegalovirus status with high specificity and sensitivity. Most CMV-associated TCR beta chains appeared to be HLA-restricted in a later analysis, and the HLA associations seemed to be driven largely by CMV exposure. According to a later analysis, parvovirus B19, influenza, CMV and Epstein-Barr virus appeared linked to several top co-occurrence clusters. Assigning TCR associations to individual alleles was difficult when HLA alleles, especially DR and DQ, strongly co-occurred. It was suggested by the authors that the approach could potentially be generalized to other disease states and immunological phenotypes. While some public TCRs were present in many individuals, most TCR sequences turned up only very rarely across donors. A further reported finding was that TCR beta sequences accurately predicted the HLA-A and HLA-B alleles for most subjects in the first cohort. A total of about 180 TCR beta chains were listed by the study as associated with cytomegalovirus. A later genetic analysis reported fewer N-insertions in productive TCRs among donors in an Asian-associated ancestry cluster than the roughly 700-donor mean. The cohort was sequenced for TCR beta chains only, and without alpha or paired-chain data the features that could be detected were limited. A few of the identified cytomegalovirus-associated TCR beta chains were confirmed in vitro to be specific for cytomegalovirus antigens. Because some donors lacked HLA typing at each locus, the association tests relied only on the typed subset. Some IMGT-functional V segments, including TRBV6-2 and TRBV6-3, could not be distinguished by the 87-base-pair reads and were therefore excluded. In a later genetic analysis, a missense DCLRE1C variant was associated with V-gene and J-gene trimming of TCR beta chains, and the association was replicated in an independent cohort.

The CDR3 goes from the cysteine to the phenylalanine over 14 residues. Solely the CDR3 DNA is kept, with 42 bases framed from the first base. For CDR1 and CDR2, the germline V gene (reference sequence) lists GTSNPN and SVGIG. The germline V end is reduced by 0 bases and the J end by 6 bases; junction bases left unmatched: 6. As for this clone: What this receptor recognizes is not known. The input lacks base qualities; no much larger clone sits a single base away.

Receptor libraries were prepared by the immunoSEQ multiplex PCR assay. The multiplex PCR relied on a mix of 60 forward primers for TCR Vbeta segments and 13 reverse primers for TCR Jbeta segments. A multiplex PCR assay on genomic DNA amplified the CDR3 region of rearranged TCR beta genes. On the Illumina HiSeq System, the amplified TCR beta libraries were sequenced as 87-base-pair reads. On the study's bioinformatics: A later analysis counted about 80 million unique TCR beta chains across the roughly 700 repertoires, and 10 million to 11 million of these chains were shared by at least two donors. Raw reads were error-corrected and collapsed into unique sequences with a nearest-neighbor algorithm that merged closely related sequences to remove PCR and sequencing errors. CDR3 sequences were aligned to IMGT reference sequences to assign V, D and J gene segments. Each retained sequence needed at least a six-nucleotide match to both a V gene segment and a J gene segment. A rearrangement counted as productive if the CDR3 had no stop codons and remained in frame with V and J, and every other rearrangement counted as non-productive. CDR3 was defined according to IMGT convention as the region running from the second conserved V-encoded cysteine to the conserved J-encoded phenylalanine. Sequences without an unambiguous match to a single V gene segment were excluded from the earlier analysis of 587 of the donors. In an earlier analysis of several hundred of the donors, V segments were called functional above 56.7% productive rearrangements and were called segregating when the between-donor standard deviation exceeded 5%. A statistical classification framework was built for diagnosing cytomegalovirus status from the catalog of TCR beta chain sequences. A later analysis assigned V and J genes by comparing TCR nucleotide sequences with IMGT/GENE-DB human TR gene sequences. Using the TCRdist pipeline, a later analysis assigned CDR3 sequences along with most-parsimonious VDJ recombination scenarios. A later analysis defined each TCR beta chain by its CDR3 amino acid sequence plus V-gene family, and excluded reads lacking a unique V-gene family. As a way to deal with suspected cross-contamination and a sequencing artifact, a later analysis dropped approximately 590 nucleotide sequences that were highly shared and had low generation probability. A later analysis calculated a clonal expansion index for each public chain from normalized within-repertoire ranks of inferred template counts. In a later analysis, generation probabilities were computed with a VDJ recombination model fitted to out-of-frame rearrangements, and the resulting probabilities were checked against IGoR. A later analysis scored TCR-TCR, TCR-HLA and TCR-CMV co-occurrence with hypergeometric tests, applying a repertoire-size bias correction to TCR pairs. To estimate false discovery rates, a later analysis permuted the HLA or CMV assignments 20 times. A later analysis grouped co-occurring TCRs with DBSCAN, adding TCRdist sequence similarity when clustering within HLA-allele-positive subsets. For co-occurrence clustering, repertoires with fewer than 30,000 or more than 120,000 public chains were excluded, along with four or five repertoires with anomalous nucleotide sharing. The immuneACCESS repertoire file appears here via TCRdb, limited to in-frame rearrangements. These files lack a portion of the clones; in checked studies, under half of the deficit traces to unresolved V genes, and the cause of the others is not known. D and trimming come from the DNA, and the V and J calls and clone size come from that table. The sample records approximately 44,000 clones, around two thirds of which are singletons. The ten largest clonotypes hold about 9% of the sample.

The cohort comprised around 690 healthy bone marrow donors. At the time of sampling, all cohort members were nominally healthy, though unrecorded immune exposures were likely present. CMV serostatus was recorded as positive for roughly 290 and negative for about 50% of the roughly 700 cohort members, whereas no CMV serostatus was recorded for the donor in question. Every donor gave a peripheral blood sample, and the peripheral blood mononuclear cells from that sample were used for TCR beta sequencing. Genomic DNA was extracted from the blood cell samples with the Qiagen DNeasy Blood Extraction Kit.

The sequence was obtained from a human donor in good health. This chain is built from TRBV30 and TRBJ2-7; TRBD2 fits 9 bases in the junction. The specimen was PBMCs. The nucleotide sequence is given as TGTGCCTGGAGTGTAGTTGCGGGGGGGCCCGAGCAGTACTTC. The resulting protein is CAWSVVAGGPEQYF.